These T cell receptor beta chains were read from a single sample in a study of control samples from healthy donors and cancer patients. Only in-frame clones appear in the TCRdb table, and some are missing; sequencing was by immunoSEQ multiplex PCR. The data show around 30,000 clones, with roughly 95% seen just once and under 7% held by the top ten. Sequenced sample: blood. All receptors derive from a man aged 55 to 70 in good health. Both conserved end residues are trimmed from each CDR3. D genes are given only for firm matches. Expanded clones are given a class, and other clones once, few, many or no size at all.

>TRBV5-6|TRBJ2-7|TRBD2|once
ASSLLSGGSWAYEQY
>TRBV6-5|TRBJ2-7|TRBD1|.
ASRGQGASF
>TRBV25-1|TRBJ1-2|.|.
ASSESGFGYGYT
>TRBV3-1/TRBV3-2|TRBJ2-7|.|once
ASTKRWY
>TRBV14|TRBJ1-1|TRBD1|.
ASSQQGGGTEAF
>TRBV7-2|TRBJ2-5|.|.
ASSLGRGLQETQY
>TRBV7-4|TRBJ2-1|TRBD1|.
ASSSLDRGPLISSYNEQF
>TRBV7-2|TRBJ2-7|TRBD1|.
ASSLSRGSYEQY
>TRBV7-2|TRBJ2-2|TRBD2|.
ASSSFSGGAGTGELF
>TRBV20-1|TRBJ1-2|.|.
SASPRTTGNYGYT
>TRBV3-1/TRBV3-2|TRBJ1-5|.|.
ASSPWTDYQPQH
>TRBV19|TRBJ1-5|TRBD1|.
ASSIGGQGHQPQH
>TRBV7-9|TRBJ2-3|TRBD2|.
ASSTSGGLGY
>TRBV18|TRBJ2-5|TRBD2|.
ASSPPGGSQETQY
>TRBV3-1/TRBV3-2|TRBJ2-7|TRBD2|.
ASSQLAEHEQY
>TRBV7-8|TRBJ1-4|.|.
ASSYQGLDNEKLF
>TRBV19|TRBJ2-5|TRBD1|.
ASSPGKGQGRGVGETQY
>TRBV7-2|TRBJ2-1|TRBD2|few
ASSLQRGQRNEQF
>TRBV20-1|TRBJ1-4|.|.
SARDHEKLF
>TRBV7-2|TRBJ1-2|.|.
ASSLEVVSSGYT
>TRBV29-1|TRBJ2-7|.|.
SVGDTGTYEQY
>TRBV7-6|TRBJ1-6|TRBD1|.
ASSFQGQPNSPLH
>TRBV28|TRBJ1-2|.|.
ASSFSQNYGYT
>TRBV9|TRBJ2-1|TRBD2|.
ASSVAGGVGNEQF
>TRBV24-1|TRBJ1-4|.|.
ATSDGGREEKLF